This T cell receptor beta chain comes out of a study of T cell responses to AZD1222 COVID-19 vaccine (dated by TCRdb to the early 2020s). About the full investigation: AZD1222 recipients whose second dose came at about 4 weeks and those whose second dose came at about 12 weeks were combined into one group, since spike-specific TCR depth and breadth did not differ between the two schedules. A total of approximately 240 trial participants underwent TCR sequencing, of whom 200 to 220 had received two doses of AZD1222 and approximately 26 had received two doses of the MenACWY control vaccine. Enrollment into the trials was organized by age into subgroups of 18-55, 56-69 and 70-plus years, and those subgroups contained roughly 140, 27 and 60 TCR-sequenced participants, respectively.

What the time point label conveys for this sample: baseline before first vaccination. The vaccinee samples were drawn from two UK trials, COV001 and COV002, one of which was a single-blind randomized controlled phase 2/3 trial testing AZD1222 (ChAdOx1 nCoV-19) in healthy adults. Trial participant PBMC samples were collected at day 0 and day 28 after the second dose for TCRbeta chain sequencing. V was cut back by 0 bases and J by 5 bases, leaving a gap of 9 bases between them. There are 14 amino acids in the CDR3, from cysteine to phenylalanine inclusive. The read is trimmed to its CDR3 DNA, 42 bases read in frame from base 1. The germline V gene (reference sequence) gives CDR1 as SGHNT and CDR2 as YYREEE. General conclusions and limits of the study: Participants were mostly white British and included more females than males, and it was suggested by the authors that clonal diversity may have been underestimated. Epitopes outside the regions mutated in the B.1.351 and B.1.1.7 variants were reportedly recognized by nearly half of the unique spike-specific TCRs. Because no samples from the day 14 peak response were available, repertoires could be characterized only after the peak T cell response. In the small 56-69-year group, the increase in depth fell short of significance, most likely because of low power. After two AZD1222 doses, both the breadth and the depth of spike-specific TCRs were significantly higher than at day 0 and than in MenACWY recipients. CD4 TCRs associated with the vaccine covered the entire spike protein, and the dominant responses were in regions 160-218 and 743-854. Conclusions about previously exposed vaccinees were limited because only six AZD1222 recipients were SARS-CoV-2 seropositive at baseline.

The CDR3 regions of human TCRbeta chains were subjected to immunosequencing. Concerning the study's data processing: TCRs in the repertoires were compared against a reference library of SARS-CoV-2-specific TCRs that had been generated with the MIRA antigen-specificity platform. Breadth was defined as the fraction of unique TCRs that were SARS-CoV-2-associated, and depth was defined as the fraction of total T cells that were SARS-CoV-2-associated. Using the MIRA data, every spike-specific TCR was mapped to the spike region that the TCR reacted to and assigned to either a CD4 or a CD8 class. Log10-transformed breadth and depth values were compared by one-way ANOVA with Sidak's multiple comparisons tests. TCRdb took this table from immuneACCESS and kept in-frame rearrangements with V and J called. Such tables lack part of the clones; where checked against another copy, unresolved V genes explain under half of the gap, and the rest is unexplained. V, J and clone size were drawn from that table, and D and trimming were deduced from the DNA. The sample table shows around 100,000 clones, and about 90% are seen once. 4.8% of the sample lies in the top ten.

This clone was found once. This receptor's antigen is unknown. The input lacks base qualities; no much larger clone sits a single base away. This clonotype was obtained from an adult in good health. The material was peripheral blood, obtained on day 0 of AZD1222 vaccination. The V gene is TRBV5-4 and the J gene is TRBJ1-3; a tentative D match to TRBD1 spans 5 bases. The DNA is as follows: TGTGCCAGCAGCTTGGATGGGGGGAGAAACACCATATATTTT. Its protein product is CASSLDGGRNTIYF.